Sequencing of this T cell receptor (beta chain) was carried out in a study of blood T cell repertoires in COVID-19. Profiling relied on immunoSEQ multiplex PCR, and the TCRdb table lists in-frame clones only, not all of them. The sample contains 200,000 to 250,000 clones, around 84% of which appear only once. The study assigned cohorts using participant-reported clinical history. The CDR3 has 16 residues. In germline, CDR1 is LNHDA, CDR2 SQIVND (reference sequence). V was clipped by 6 bases and J by 3 bases; unmatched bases: 10. This chain joins TRBV19 and TRBJ1-5, with TRBD1 matching 8 bases. The clonotype was recovered from a woman in her forties who had recovered from COVID-19. The specimen sequenced was PBMCs or T cells enriched from blood (not recorded which). The CDR3 nucleotides read TGTGCCAGTAGGAAAAAATGGGACAGGCACAATCAGCCCCAGCATTTT. It encodes CASRKKWDRHNQPQHF.